Reported below is one TCR beta chain. This entry is derived from a study of shared clonotypes between healthy human individuals. CD45RA-negative memory and CD45RA+ naive subsets were split from the CD4+ cells. Sequencing was performed with immunoSEQ multiplex PCR; in TCRdb, only in-frame clones are kept and a portion is missing. This sample yields approximately 980,000 clones, of which 60% to 85% are seen a single time; over 1.3% belongs to the top ten. Germline loops: CDR1 SGHTA, CDR2 FQGNSA. With 5 bases removed from V and 5 bases from J, the gap between germline ends came to 12 bases. The CDR3 extends over 13 amino acids.

This chain uses TRBV7-2 with TRBJ2-5, with D unclear. The sample taken for sequencing was memory CD4+ T cells sorted from blood. The subset here: CD45RA-negative fraction. This clonotype originated in a young man in good health. DNA of the CDR3: TGTGCCAGCAGCGTAGGGCCCTTGGAGACCCAGTACTTC. Its translation: CASSVGPLETQYF.